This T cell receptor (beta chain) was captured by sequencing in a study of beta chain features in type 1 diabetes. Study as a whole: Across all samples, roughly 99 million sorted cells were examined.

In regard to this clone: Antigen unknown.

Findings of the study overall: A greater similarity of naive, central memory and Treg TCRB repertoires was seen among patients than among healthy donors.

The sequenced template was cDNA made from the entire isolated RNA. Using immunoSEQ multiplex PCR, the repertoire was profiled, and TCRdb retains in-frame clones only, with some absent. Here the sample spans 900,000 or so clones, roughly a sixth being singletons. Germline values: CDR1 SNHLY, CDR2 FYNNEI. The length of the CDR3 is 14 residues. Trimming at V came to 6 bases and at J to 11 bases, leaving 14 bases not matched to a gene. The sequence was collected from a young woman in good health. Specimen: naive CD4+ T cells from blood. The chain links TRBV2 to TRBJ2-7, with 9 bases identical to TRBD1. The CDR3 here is CASRPGQGQFLKYF. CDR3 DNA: TGTGCCAGCAGGCCGGGACAGGGCCAGTTTTTGAAGTACTTC.